The 27 T cell receptor beta chains given below trace back to one sample, sequenced in a study of OX40 agonist ivuxolimab in advanced cancers. The data were produced by immunoSEQ multiplex PCR, yet TCRdb's version contains in-frame clones alone and is incomplete. Among 70,000 to 75,000 clones listed, around four fifths were seen once. The sample here was CD4+ or CD8+ T cells sorted from blood, taken in a trial of the OX40 agonist ivuxolimab. Source of these receptors: an adult with an advanced solid tumor such as melanoma, head and neck, liver or kidney cancer.

This clone was seen a few times. The chain has TRBV2 and TRBJ2-7; weak D call: TRBD1 (6 bases). CDR1 is SNHLY, CDR2 FYNNEI, per germline. V was trimmed by 5 bases and J by 7 bases, leaving 18 bases between them. The CDR3 runs 14 residues. The CDR3 sequence: CASSRTGTSGEQYF. The CDR3 region has the DNA TGTGCCAGCAGTCGGACCGGGACATCGGGGGAGCAGTACTTC.

This sequence joins TRBV28 and TRBJ1-2, with D hard to call. The V end lost 3 bases, the J end lost 5 bases, and 7 bases lay between the germline ends. Germline CDR1 MDHEN, CDR2 SYDVKM. CDR3 length: 12 residues. The CDR3 DNA sequence: TGTGCCAGCAGTTTTATCGGGTATGGCTACACCTTC. The encoded protein is CASSFIGYGYTF.

The rearrangement joins TRBV9 to TRBJ1-4; D is ambiguous. CDR3 length: 15 residues. V dropped 2 bases and J dropped 5 bases, with 13 bases sitting between them. CDR1 is SGDLS, CDR2 YYNGEE, per germline. The CDR3 spells CASSVSLNANEKLFF. Written as DNA, the CDR3 is TGTGCCAGCAGCGTCAGTCTCAACGCGAATGAAAAACTGTTTTTT. The variable domain in full, with the rest retrieved from reference TRBV9 and TRBJ1-4, is DSGVTQTPKHLITATGQRVTLRCSPRSGDLSVYWYQQSLDQGLQFLIQYYNGEERAKGNILERFSAQQFPDLHSELNLSSLELGDSALYFCASSVSLNANEKLFFGSGTQLSVL.

CDR3 residues: CAILSRPPEAFF. Here the CDR3 DNA reads TGTGCCATTCTTTCGCGGCCCCCTGAAGCTTTCTTT. The rearrangement uses TRBV6-1 and TRBJ1-1; D remains ambiguous. Germline V gene lookup returns CDR1 MNHNS and CDR2 SASEGT. The CDR3 is made up of 12 amino acids. The germline V and J ends were trimmed by 10 bases and 6 bases, with 15 bases remaining between them.

The chain employs TRBV5-1 and TRBJ2-5; no definite D call. With 0 bases removed from V and 1 base from J, the gap between germline ends came to 13 bases. The CDR3 contains 16 residues. Looked up from germline, CDR1 is SGHRS and CDR2 is YFSETQ. DNA of the CDR3: TGCGCCAGCAGCTTGGCCGCCTCATCTATCCAAGAGACCCAGTACTTC. Translating it yields CASSLAASSIQETQYF.

The V call is TRBV18, the J call TRBJ1-1; 10 bases map to TRBD1. CDR1 is KGHSH and CDR2 is LQKENI in the germline V gene. The CDR3 is 16 residues long. J gave up 1 base and V 5 bases, and 7 bases lay outside the gene matches. As DNA, the CDR3 is TGTGCCAGCTCAATCCGACAGGGGGCTGAGAACACTGAAGCTTTCTTT. Amino acid sequence: CASSIRQGAENTEAFF.

The chain couples TRBV27 to TRBJ2-7; no clear D. V was pared by 6 bases and J by 0 bases, with 15 bases between. The CDR3 totals 15 residues. Germline assignment: CDR1 MNHEY and CDR2 SMNVEV (reference sequence). The chain's CDR3 is CASRVNSLSSYEQYF. Written as DNA, the CDR3 is TGTGCCAGCAGGGTAAACTCCCTAAGCTCCTACGAGCAGTACTTC.

The rearrangement uses TRBV7-8 and TRBJ1-1; no reliable D call. This CDR3 has 14 amino acids. The V gene lost 1 base and the J gene lost 1 base, with 7 bases spanning the gap. In germline, CDR1 is SGHVS, CDR2 FQNEAQ. For the CDR3, the DNA is TGTGCCAGCAGCTTAGGGGTGGGGAACACTGAAGCTTTCTTT. It yields the protein CASSLGVGNTEAFF.

The chain employs TRBV6-5 and TRBJ1-2; D gene ambiguous. CDR3 length: 13 amino acids. V was clipped by 5 bases and J by 2 bases, with 9 bases between them. Germline lookup yields CDR1 MNHEY and CDR2 SVGAGI. The CDR3 DNA reads as TGTGCCAGCAGTATCACATTAAACTATGGCTACACCTTC. Residues: CASSITLNYGYTF.

In its sample, this clone was seen once. The rearrangement joins TRBV28 to TRBJ2-1; D remains ambiguous. Trimming stripped 4 bases from V and 3 bases from J, with 1 base between. Germline CDR1 is MDHEN and CDR2 is SYDVKM. The CDR3 length is 11 residues. DNA of the CDR3: TGTGCCAGCAGTTACTACAATGAGCAGTTCTTC. Residues: CASSYYNEQFF.

The chain links TRBV6-5 to TRBJ2-2, with a weak D call TRBD1 (6 bases). CDR3 size: 14 residues. CDR1 is MNHEY and CDR2 is SVGAGI in the germline V gene. With 5 bases removed from V and 1 base from J, the gap between germline ends came to 8 bases. The CDR3 region has the DNA TGTGCCAGCAGTGAACAGGGGAACACCGGGGAGCTGTTTTTT. It codes for CASSEQGNTGELFF.

The genes are TRBV21-1 and TRBJ2-7. TRBV21-1 is listed as a pseudogene. This CDR3 has 14 residues. CDR3 residues: CASSKVGDIREQYV. As DNA, the CDR3 is TGTGCCAGCAGCAAAGTTGGAGACATCCGCGAGCAGTACGTC.

This sequence joins TRBV6-5 and TRBJ1-6; D possibly corresponds to TRBD1 (6 bases). The V and J ends lost 7 bases and 5 bases respectively, with 15 bases between them. This CDR3 spans 15 amino acids. Germline CDR1 MNHEY, CDR2 SVGAGI. DNA of the CDR3: TGTGCCAGCACCCACGGGGACACCCATAATTCACCCCTCCACTTT. This sequence encodes CASTHGDTHNSPLHF.

This chain uses TRBV18 with TRBJ1-5, with no clear D. V shed 3 bases and J shed 5 bases, with 17 bases lying between them. Germline CDR1 reads KGHSH; CDR2 reads LQKENI. The CDR3 contains 16 residues. CDR3 protein: CASSPLPPTPDQPQHF. CDR3 nucleotide sequence: TGTGCCAGCTCACCTCTTCCCCCGACACCGGATCAGCCCCAGCATTTT.

For the CDR3, the DNA is TGTGCCAGCAGCACTAGCGGCTACGAGCAGTACGTC. Translated, it gives CASSTSGYEQYV. The gene calls are TRBV11-2 and TRBJ2-7, with 8 bases identical to TRBD2. The germline CDR1 and CDR2 sequences are SGHAT and FQNNGV. The trim removed 5 bases at V and 3 bases at J, leaving 0 bases unmatched. The CDR3 loop spans 12 amino acids.

The chain carries TRBV7-9 and TRBJ2-5, with D unresolved. The closer fit of TRBJ2-7 to the DNA end suggests the J call may be wrong. CDR3 length: 12 amino acids. Per the germline V gene, CDR1 is SEHNR and CDR2 is FQNEAQ (reference sequence). CDR3: CASSQTGYEQYF. CDR3 DNA: TGTGCCAGCAGCCAAACCGGCTACGAGCAGTACTTC.

The chain couples TRBV5-1 to TRBJ2-1, with 9 bases that match TRBD2. Trimming at V came to 0 bases and at J to 4 bases, leaving 11 bases not matched to a gene. Germline values: CDR1 SGHRS, CDR2 YFSETQ. The CDR3 covers 18 residues. This CDR3 reads CASSLVEAGGPSYNEQFF. The DNA for the CDR3 is TGCGCCAGCAGCTTGGTCGAAGCGGGAGGACCGTCATACAATGAGCAGTTCTTC. The full variable domain, its missing parts supplied by reference TRBV5-1 and TRBJ2-1, is KAGVTQTPRYLIKTRGQQVTLSCSPISGHRSVSWYQQTPGQGLQFLFEYFSETQRNKGNFPGRFSGRQFSNSRSEMNVSTLELGDSALYLCASSLVEAGGPSYNEQFFGPGTRLTVL.

The rearrangement joins TRBV27 to TRBJ2-1; a possible D gene is TRBD2 (5 bases). The ends were cut back, 4 bases at V and 0 bases at J, with 7 bases in the middle. The germline V gene encodes CDR1 MNHEY and CDR2 SMNVEV (reference sequence). The CDR3 covers 14 residues. The CDR3 DNA is TGTGCCAGCAGTTCTGGGAGCTCCTACAATGAGCAGTTCTTC. Translating gives CASSSGSSYNEQFF.

The rearrangement links TRBV27 to TRBJ1-5; weak D call: TRBD1 (5 bases). This CDR3 is 16 amino acids long. V lost 6 bases and J lost 5, with 20 bases in between. The germline gives CDR1 MNHEY, CDR2 SMNVEV (reference sequence). Here the CDR3 reads CASRSRDSRGYQPQHF. CDR3 sequence (DNA): TGTGCCAGCAGATCTCGTGACAGCCGGGGTTATCAGCCCCAGCATTTT.

V and J are TRBV6-5 and TRBJ2-7, with TRBD1 matching 9 bases. This CDR3 region has 15 residues. Trimming cost V 6 bases and J 5 bases; bases outside gene matches: 11. CDR1 is MNHEY and CDR2 is SVGAGI in the germline V gene. The CDR3 DNA reads as TGTGCCAGCAGCCAACGAGGGACAGGGCTGAACGAGCAGTACTTC. The encoded protein is CASSQRGTGLNEQYF.

This chain connects TRBV2 to TRBJ1-6; TRBD1 is a possible D gene (6 bases). V lost 7 bases, J lost 5 bases, and 24 bases lay in between. Germline CDR1 SNHLY, CDR2 FYNNEI. The CDR3 is 18 amino acids. CDR3 coding DNA: TGTGCCAGCACCCCCGGGGGGCTCAAATTTTACGATAATTCACCCCTCCACTTT. Translated, it gives CASTPGGLKFYDNSPLHF.

This clone has more than one count but fewer than ten. The J gene is TRBJ2-1, the V gene TRBV27; no definite D call. Germline V gives CDR1 MNHEY, CDR2 SMNVEV (reference sequence). V was clipped by 7 bases and J by 3 bases, with 7 bases between them. The CDR3 has 12 amino acids. The chain's CDR3 is CASTTNYNEQFF. The CDR3 nucleotides read TGTGCCAGCACTACTAACTACAATGAGCAGTTCTTC.

The V and J genes are TRBV6-5 and TRBJ2-2, with TRBD2 as a possible D gene (5 bases). Between the trimmed V and J ends, which lost 4 bases and 6 bases, there was a span of 12 bases. CDR1 is MNHEY, CDR2 SVGAGI, per germline. This CDR3 region has 14 residues. As DNA, the CDR3 is TGTGCCAGCAGTTCCCCTTCGGGGTCCGGGGAGCTGTTTTTT. It yields the protein CASSSPSGSGELFF.

The table lists this clone with a few counts. At one end the junction does not follow the germline gene, possibly because of a read error. The chain joins TRBV27 to TRBJ1-1, with a weak D call TRBD1 (6 bases). The CDR3 runs to 12 residues. Per the germline V gene, CDR1 is MNHEY and CDR2 is SMNVEV (reference sequence). The chain's CDR3 is CASSLTGGRCIF. DNA of the CDR3: TGTGCCAGCAGTTTGACAGGCGGTCGGTGTATCTTT.

The chain employs TRBV2 and TRBJ1-1; 7 nucleotides agree with TRBD1. The CDR3 runs to 14 residues. Looked up from germline, CDR1 is SNHLY and CDR2 is FYNNEI. With V trimmed by 8 bases and J by 1 base, 7 bases remained unmatched. The CDR3 loop reads CASGDRVGNTEAFF. The CDR3 bases are TGTGCCAGCGGAGACAGGGTTGGGAACACTGAAGCTTTCTTT. The complete variable domain, with remaining parts taken from reference TRBV2 and TRBJ1-1, reads EPEVTQTPSHQVTQMGQEVILRCVPISNHLYFYWYRQILGQKVEFLVSFYNNEISEKSEIFDDQFSVERPDGSNFTLKIRSTKLEDSAMYFCASGDRVGNTEAFFGQGTRLTVV.

The chain is built from TRBV9 and TRBJ1-3, with D maybe TRBD1 (5 bases). Per the germline V gene, CDR1 is SGDLS and CDR2 is YYNGEE. The V end was cut by 0 bases, the J end by 0 bases, with 10 bases between. CDR3 length: 16 amino acids. The CDR3 DNA reads as TGTGCCAGCAGCGTAGATCCAGGGAGCTCTGGAAACACCATATATTTT. Amino acids: CASSVDPGSSGNTIYF.

The J gene is TRBJ2-2, the V gene TRBV9, with D possibly TRBD1 on 6 matching bases. The CDR3 length is 15 residues. CDR1 is SGDLS and CDR2 is YYNGEE in the germline V gene. V was clipped by 3 bases and J by 2 bases, with 11 bases between them. As DNA, the CDR3 is TGTGCCAGCAGCGCGAGGACAGCCAACACCGGGGAGCTGTTTTTT. Translated: CASSARTANTGELFF.